These 13 T cell receptor beta chains were all obtained from the same sample, sequenced in a study of T cell responses to AZD1222 COVID-19 vaccine. Here immunoSEQ multiplex PCR was the method, and the copy in TCRdb shows in-frame clones only, minus some. Of more than 140,000 clones in the sample, approximately 90% were seen once. This material consisted of peripheral blood, taken on day 0 of MenACWY control vaccination. These receptors were collected from an adult in good health.

The chain carries TRBV6-5 and TRBJ2-7, with 9 nucleotides matching TRBD1. Losses at the gene ends were 8 bases for V and 5 bases for J; bases not matched to a gene: 4. This CDR3 region has 12 residues. Germline values: CDR1 MNHEY, CDR2 SVGAGI. The CDR3 loop reads CASRNRGHEQYF. In DNA form, the CDR3 reads TGTGCCAGCCGAAACAGGGGGCACGAGCAGTACTTC.

The J gene is TRBJ2-2, the V gene TRBV15, with D possibly TRBD1 on 5 matching bases. From germline, CDR1 is LNHNV and CDR2 YYDKDF (reference sequence). Trimming left V 1 base short and J 1 base short, with 7 bases between. There are 15 residues in the CDR3. The CDR3 region is CATSRGDRNTGELFF. CDR3 sequence (DNA): TGTGCCACCAGCAGAGGAGACAGGAACACCGGGGAGCTGTTTTTT.

This chain connects TRBV29-1 to TRBJ1-1, with D hard to call. V dropped 6 bases and J dropped 1 base, with 9 bases sitting between them. CDR1 and CDR2 (germline): SQVTM, ANQGSEA. The CDR3 spans 12 residues. The DNA of the CDR3 is TGCAGCGTCACGAGCGGGAACACTGAAGCTTTCTTT. Its protein product is CSVTSGNTEAFF.

The V call is TRBV4-1, the J call TRBJ1-6, with 9 bases fitting TRBD1. Germline CDR1 is MGHRA and CDR2 is YSYEKL. V lost 7 bases and J lost 7; bases outside the gene matches: 8. CDR3 length equals 15 residues. The CDR3 bases are TGCGCCAGCACCGCCTCGGGACAGGGAAATTCACCCCTCCACTTT. Encoded protein: CASTASGQGNSPLHF.

The count of this clone is one. This chain connects TRBV23-1 to TRBJ1-2, with 7 bases aligning to TRBD1. TRBV23-1 is labeled an ORF, and its function is uncertain. The CDR3 runs to 13 residues. Trimming cost V 4 bases and J 4 bases; bases outside gene matches: 3. The CDR3 DNA reads as TGCGCCAGCAGTCCGACAGGGATCTATGGCTACACCTTC. It is translated as CASSPTGIYGYTF.

This sequence joins TRBV19 and TRBJ1-5, with D uncertain. This CDR3 is 13 amino acids long. The germline V gene encodes CDR1 LNHDA and CDR2 SQIVND (reference sequence). Trimming cost V 2 bases and J 4 bases, with 6 bases left between them. This chain's CDR3 is CASSIRENQPQHF. The CDR3 coding sequence is TGTGCCAGTAGTATAAGGGAGAATCAGCCCCAGCATTTT.

The chain has TRBV7-2 and TRBJ2-3, with D uncertain. The V and J ends lost 0 bases and 4 bases respectively, with 11 bases between them. CDR1 and CDR2 (germline): SGHTA, FQGNSA. This CDR3 comprises 15 residues. The CDR3 is CASSLAMGRADTQYF. DNA for the CDR3: TGTGCCAGCAGCTTAGCGATGGGTAGAGCAGATACGCAGTATTTT.

J is TRBJ1-2 and V is TRBV12-3 or TRBV12-4, with D unclear. Trimming removed 2 bases from V and 5 bases from J, with 6 bases in between. This CDR3 has 12 amino acids. The CDR3 region is CASSLPQYGYTF. The CDR3 DNA is TGTGCCAGCAGTTTACCCCAATATGGCTACACCTTC.

V and J are TRBV6-2 or TRBV6-3 and TRBJ1-2; D call uncertain. This CDR3 is built from 11 residues. CDR1 and CDR2 from the germline V gene are MNHEY and SVGEGT. The V end was cut by 5 bases, the J end by 8 bases, with 9 bases between. The chain's CDR3 is CASSDAEGYTF. The CDR3 DNA reads TGTGCCAGCAGTGACGCTGAAGGCTACACCTTC.

The gene calls are TRBV7-2 and TRBJ2-7; 7 positions agree with TRBD2. CDR1 is SGHTA and CDR2 is FQGNSA in the germline V gene. The V and J ends lost 2 bases and 4 bases, in that order; junction bases with no gene match: 11. The CDR3 has 16 residues. CDR3 in DNA: TGTGCCAGCAGCTTATATCCGCCGGGGGGTCGATACGAGCAGTACTTC. Translating gives CASSLYPPGGRYEQYF.

The gene calls are TRBV4-3 and TRBJ1-1; 8 nucleotides align to TRBD1. CDR3 length: 17 residues. The germline V gene encodes CDR1 LGHNA and CDR2 YSLEER. J gave up 0 bases and V 3 bases, and 9 bases lay outside the gene matches. The CDR3 protein is CASSQVKTGDMNTEAFF. The CDR3 DNA sequence: TGCGCCAGCAGCCAGGTTAAGACAGGGGACATGAACACTGAAGCTTTCTTT.

The chain is built from TRBV12-3 or TRBV12-4 and TRBJ1-2; 8 positions agree with TRBD1. The CDR3 covers 13 residues. J lost 2 bases, V lost 6 bases, and 2 bases had no gene match. Here the CDR3 DNA reads TGTGCCAGCAGCCGGACAGGGAACTATGGCTACACCTTC. Its protein product is CASSRTGNYGYTF.

The V and J genes are TRBV12-3 or TRBV12-4 and TRBJ2-4, with TRBD1 as a possible D gene (5 bases). This CDR3 comprises 13 residues. The V end was cut by 3 bases, the J end by 7 bases, with 10 bases between. As DNA, the CDR3 is TGTGCCAGCAGTTTTCAGGCAGGGAACATTCAGTACTTC. Residues: CASSFQAGNIQYF.